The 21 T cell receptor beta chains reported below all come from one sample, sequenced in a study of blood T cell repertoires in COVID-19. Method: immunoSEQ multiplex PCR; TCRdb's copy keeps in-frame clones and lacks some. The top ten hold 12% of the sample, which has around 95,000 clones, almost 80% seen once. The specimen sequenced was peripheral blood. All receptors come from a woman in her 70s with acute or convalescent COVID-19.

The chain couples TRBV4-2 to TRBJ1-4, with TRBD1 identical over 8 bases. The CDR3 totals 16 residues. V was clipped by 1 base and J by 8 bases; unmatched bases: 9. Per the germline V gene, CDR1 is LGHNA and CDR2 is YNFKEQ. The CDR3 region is CASSQGAGGRREKLFF. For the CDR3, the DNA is TGTGCCAGCAGCCAAGGGGCAGGGGGCAGACGGGAAAAACTGTTTTTT.

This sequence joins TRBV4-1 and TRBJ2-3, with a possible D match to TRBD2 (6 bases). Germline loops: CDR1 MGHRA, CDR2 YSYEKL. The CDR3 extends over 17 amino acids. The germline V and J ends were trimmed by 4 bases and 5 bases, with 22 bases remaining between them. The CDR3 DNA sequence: TGCGCCAGCAGCCCGACAACTGCCGGGACTCCTCGAGATACGCAGTATTTT. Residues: CASSPTTAGTPRDTQYF.

In DNA, the CDR3 is TGTGCCAGCAGCCGCGTAGGGGGGGGTGGACAAGAGACCCAGTACTTC. The encoded protein is CASSRVGGGGQETQYF. The genes are TRBV5-6 and TRBJ2-5; the D gene is possibly TRBD2 (7 bases). Trimming removed 4 bases at V and 2 bases at J, with 18 bases between. The CDR3 is 16 residues long. Germline V gene sequence: CDR1 SGHDT, CDR2 YYEEEE.

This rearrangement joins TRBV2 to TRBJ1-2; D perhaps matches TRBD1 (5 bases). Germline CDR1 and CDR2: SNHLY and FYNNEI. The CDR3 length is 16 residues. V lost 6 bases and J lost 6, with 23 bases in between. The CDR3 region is CASRGGDSREGDGYTF. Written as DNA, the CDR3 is TGTGCCAGCAGGGGGGGAGACAGCCGCGAAGGGGATGGCTACACCTTC.

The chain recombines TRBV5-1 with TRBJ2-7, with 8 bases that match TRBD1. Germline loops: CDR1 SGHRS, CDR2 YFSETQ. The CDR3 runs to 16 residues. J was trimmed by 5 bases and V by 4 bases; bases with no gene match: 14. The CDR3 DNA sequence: TGCGCCAGCAGCGCCACCGTTTCACAGGGGGTCCACGAGCAGTACTTC. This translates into CASSATVSQGVHEQYF.

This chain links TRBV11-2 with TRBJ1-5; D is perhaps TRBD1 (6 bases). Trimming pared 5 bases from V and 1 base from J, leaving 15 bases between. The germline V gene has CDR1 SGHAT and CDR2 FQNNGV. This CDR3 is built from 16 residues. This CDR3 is CASSPGGGVSNQPQHF. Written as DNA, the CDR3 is TGTGCCAGCAGCCCCGGAGGGGGGGTGAGCAATCAGCCCCAGCATTTT.

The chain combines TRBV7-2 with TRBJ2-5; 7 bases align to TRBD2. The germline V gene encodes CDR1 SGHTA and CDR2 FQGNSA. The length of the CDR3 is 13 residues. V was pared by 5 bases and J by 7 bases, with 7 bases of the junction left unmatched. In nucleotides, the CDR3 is TGTGCCAGCAGCCTTACTAGGGAGGGGACCCAGTACTTC. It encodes CASSLTREGTQYF.

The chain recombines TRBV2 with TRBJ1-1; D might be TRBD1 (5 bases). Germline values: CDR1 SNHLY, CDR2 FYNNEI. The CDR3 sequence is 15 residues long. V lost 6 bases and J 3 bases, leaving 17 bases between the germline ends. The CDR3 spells CASSEWDPGDTEAFF. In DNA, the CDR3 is TGTGCCAGCAGCGAATGGGACCCGGGGGACACTGAAGCTTTCTTT. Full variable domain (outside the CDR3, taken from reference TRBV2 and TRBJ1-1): EPEVTQTPSHQVTQMGQEVILRCVPISNHLYFYWYRQILGQKVEFLVSFYNNEISEKSEIFDDQFSVERPDGSNFTLKIRSTKLEDSAMYFCASSEWDPGDTEAFFGQGTRLTVV.

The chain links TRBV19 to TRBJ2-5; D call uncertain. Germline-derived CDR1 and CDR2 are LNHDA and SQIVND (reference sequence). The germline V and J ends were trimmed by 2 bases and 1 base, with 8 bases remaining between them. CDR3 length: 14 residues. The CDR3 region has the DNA TGTGCCAGTAGTATAATACATGGCCAAGAGACCCAGTACTTC. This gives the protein CASSIIHGQETQYF.

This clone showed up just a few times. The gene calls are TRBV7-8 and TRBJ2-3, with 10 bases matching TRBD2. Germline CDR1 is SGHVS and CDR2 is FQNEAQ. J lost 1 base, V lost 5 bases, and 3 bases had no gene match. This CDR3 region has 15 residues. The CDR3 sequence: CASSPGTSGTDTQYF. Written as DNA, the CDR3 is TGTGCCAGCAGCCCCGGGACTAGCGGCACAGATACGCAGTATTTT.

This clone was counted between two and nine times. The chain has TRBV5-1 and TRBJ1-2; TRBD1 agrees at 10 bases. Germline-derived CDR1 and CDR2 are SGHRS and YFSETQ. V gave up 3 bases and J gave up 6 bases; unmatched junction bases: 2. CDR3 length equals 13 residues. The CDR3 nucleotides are TGCGCCAGCAGCTCCGGGACAGGGGATGGCTACACCTTC. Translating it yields CASSSGTGDGYTF.

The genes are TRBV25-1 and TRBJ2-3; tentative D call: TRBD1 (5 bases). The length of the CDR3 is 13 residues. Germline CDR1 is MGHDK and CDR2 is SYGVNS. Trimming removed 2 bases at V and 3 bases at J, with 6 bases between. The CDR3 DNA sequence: TGTGCCAGCAGTGAACGACAGACAGATACGCAGTATTTT. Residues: CASSERQTDTQYF. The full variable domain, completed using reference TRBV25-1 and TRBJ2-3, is EADIYQTPRYLVIGTGKKITLECSQTMGHDKMYWYQQDPGMELHLIHYSYGVNSTEKGDLSSESTVSRIRTEHFPLTLESARPSHTSQYLCASSERQTDTQYFGPGTRLTVL.

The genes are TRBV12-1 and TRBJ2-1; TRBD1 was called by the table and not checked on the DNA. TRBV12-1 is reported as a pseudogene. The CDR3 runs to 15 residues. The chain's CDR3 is CASSRQGSTYNEQFF. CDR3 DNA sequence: TGTGCCAGCAGCCGACAGGGTAGCACCTACAATGAGCAGTTCTTC.

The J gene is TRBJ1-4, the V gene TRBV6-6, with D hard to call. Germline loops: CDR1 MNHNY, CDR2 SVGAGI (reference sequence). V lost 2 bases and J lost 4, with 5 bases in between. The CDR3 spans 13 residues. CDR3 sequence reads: CASSYQINEKLFF. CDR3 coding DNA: TGTGCCAGCAGTTACCAGATTAATGAAAAACTGTTTTTT.

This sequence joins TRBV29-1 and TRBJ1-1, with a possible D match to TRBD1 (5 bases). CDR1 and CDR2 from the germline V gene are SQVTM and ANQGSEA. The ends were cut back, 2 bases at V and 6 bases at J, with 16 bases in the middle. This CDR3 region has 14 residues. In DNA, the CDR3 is TGCAGCGTTGAACCCAGGGCGGGGATCGCTGAAGCTTTCTTT. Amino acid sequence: CSVEPRAGIAEAFF.

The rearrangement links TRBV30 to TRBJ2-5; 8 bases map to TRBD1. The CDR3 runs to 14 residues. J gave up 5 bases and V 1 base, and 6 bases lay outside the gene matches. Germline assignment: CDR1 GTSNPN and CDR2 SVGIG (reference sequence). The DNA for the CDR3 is TGTGCCTGGAGTGATACAGGGGGTAGGGAGACCCAGTACTTC. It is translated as CAWSDTGGRETQYF.

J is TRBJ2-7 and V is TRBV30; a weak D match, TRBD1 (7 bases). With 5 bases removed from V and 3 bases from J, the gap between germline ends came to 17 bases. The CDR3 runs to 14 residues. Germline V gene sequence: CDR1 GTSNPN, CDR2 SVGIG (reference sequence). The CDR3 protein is CAWSPGGGYYEQYV. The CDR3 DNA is TGTGCCTGGTCCCCAGGGGGAGGTTACTACGAGCAGTACGTC.

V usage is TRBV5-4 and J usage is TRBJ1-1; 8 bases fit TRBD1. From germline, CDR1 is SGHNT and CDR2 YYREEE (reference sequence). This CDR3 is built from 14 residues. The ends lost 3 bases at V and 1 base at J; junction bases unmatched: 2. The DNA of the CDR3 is TGTGCCAGCAGCTGGGGACAGGAGAACACTGAAGCTTTCTTT. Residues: CASSWGQENTEAFF.

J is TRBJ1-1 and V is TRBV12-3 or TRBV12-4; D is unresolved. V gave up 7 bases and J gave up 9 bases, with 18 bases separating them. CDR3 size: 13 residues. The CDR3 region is CASTLLLNLKAFF. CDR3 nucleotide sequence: TGTGCCAGCACCCTGTTATTAAACCTAAAAGCTTTCTTT.

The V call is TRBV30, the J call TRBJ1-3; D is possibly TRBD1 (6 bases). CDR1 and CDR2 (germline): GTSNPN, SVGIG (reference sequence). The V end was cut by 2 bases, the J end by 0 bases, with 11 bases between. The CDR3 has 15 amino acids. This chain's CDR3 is CAWSTGWGSGNTIYF. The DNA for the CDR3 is TGTGCCTGGAGTACAGGGTGGGGCTCTGGAAACACCATATATTTT.

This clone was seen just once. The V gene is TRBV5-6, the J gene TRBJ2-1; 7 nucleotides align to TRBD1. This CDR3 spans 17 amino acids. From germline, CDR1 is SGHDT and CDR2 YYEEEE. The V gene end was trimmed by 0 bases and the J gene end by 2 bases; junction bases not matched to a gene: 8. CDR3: CASSLDRGLVAYNEQFF. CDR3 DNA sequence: TGTGCCAGCAGCTTGGACAGGGGTCTGGTTGCCTACAATGAGCAGTTCTTC.